A selection of T cell receptor beta chains follows, all from one sample in a study of blood T cell repertoires in COVID-19. The assay was immunoSEQ multiplex PCR, and TCRdb's table has in-frame clones only and misses some. The data contain approximately 240,000 clones, less than 90% of them seen just once; the ten biggest clones take up less than 6.5%. Sequenced: peripheral blood. Receptor source: a woman in her fifties or sixties who had recovered from COVID-19. Both conserved end residues are part of each CDR3. The D gene is left open where the match is weak. Expanded clones are given a class, and other clones once, few, many or no size at all.

>TRBV4-1|-|-|TRBJ2-7
CASSQDYGGLSYEQYF
TGCGCCAGCAGCCAAGACTACGGGGGACTCTCCTACGAGCAGTACTTC
>TRBV2|once|-|TRBJ1-2
CASSENINYGYTF
TGTGCCAGCAGTGAAAACATTAACTATGGCTACACCTTC
>TRBV7-8|once|-|TRBJ2-1
CASSPIRGKLNEQFF
TGTGCCAGCAGCCCCATACGGGGGAAGTTAAATGAGCAGTTCTTC
>TRBV12-3/TRBV12-4|-|TRBD1|TRBJ1-2
CASSPTGKYGYTF
TGTGCCAGCAGCCCGACAGGGAAGTACGGCTACACCTTC
>TRBV27|-|-|TRBJ1-5
CASSLSQGLPQHF
TGTGCCAGCAGTTTATCTCAGGGGCTGCCCCAGCATTTT
>TRBV5-6|-|-|TRBJ1-2
CASSLRGRSYGYTF
TGTGCCAGCAGCTTGCGGGGGAGAAGCTATGGCTACACCTTC
>TRBV27|-|TRBD2|TRBJ2-1
CASVAGGRYNEQFF
TGTGCCAGCGTAGCGGGGGGGCGATACAATGAGCAGTTCTTC
>TRBV4-2|-|-|TRBJ2-5
CASSRPRETQYF
TGTGCCAGCAGCCGTCCTAGGGAGACCCAGTACTTC
>TRBV4-1|-|-|TRBJ1-2
CASNPHRNDGSNGYTF
TGCGCCAGTAACCCCCATCGGAACGACGGGTCTAATGGCTACACCTTC
>TRBV18|-|-|TRBJ2-7
CASSPEATGLHEQYF
TGTGCCAGCTCACCTGAGGCGACCGGCTTACACGAGCAGTACTTC
>TRBV19|-|TRBD1|TRBJ1-3
CASSVPTGSYGNTIYF
TGTGCCAGTAGTGTCCCGACAGGGTCCTACGGAAACACCATATATTTT
>TRBV18|-|-|TRBJ1-4
CASSPDSSEKLFF
TGTGCCAGCTCACCGGACAGTAGTGAAAAACTGTTTTTT
>TRBV5-1|-|TRBD1|TRBJ2-7
CASSLGRGLDEQYF
TGCGCCAGCAGCTTGGGCAGGGGGCTCGACGAGCAGTACTTC
>TRBV5-1|-|TRBD1|TRBJ1-2
CASSPQGANYGYTF
TGCGCCAGCAGTCCTCAGGGGGCTAACTATGGCTACACCTTC
>TRBV30|-|-|TRBJ1-2
CAALRGYGYTF
TGTGCCGCTCTACGAGGTTATGGCTACACCTTC
>TRBV12-2|-|-|TRBJ1-3
CASRLAPEPNCSGNTIYF
TGTGCAAGTCGCTTAGCGCCGGAGCCGAATTGTTCTGGAAACACCATATATTTT
>TRBV6-5|-|TRBD1|TRBJ1-4
CASSPTRGANEKLFF
TGTGCCAGCAGTCCGACCAGGGGGGCTAATGAAAAACTGTTTTTT
>TRBV21-1|-|-|TRBJ1-4
CASTLRQLATNEKLFF
TGTGCCAGCACCCTAAGACAGCTTGCAACTAATGAAAAACTGTTTTTT
>TRBV7-6|-|TRBD1|TRBJ1-6
CASSLETGESPLHF
TGTGCCAGCAGCTTGGAGACAGGGGAATCACCCCTCCACTTT
>TRBV12-5|-|-|TRBJ2-7
CASGLVVYGAPAYEQYF
TGTGCTAGTGGTTTGGTAGTCTATGGGGCCCCTGCCTACGAGCAGTACTTC
>TRBV6-5|-|-|TRBJ1-5
CASSRMGGFRQPQHF
TGTGCCAGCAGCAGAATGGGGGGTTTTCGTCAGCCCCAGCATTTT
>TRBV28|-|TRBD2|TRBJ2-3
CASSLMGLAGEITDTQYF
TGTGCCAGCAGTTTAATGGGACTAGCGGGGGAGATCACAGATACGCAGTATTTT
>TRBV5-1|-|TRBD1|TRBJ1-3
CASSLNRGNTIYF
TGCGCCAGCAGCTTGAACAGGGGCAACACCATATATTTT
>TRBV28|-|-|TRBJ2-7
CASRPSGAYEQYF
TGTGCCAGCCGGCCCTCAGGGGCCTACGAGCAGTACTTC
>TRBV12-3/TRBV12-4|few|-|TRBJ1-5
CASTPGLGGPQHF
TGTGCCAGCACCCCTGGGCTTGGAGGTCCCCAGCATTTT
>TRBV27|-|-|TRBJ2-3
CASGFSGDTQYF
TGTGCCAGCGGGTTCTCGGGAGATACGCAGTATTTT
>TRBV7-9|few|-|TRBJ2-5
CASSLWGSRETQYF
TGTGCCAGCAGCTTATGGGGCAGTCGGGAGACCCAGTACTTC
>TRBV27|-|-|TRBJ2-2
CASSFGGSAGELFF
TGTGCCAGCAGTTTTGGGGGCTCCGCCGGGGAGCTGTTTTTT